The rows below give T cell receptor beta chains drawn from one sample of a study of Ad26.COV2.S vaccination and SARS-CoV-2 variants. Clones were read by immunoSEQ multiplex PCR, and TCRdb kept only the in-frame ones, dropping some. This table holds a few hundred thousand clones, about 80% found once. The source was peripheral blood, collected in a trial of Ad26.COV2.S vaccine versus placebo. The receptors here all came from a person aged 18-60 years who received the Ad26.COV2.S COVID-19 vaccine or a placebo. Each CDR3 is given with its conserved first and last residue. Each record gives: V gene, clone size, J gene, D gene, CDR3 protein, CDR3 DNA. A D gene is named only where the DNA matches it firmly. Part of the rows lack a size; the others show once, few, many or a class for expanded clones.

TRBV6-1	NA	TRBJ1-6	TRBD1	CASSELTGGFNSPLHF	TGTGCCAGCAGTGAATTAACAGGGGGTTTCAATTCACCCCTCCACTTT
TRBV4-1	NA	TRBJ2-6	NA	CASRPRGAFGANVLTF	TGCGCCAGCAGGCCCAGAGGGGCTTTCGGGGCCAACGTCCTGACTTTC
TRBV20-1	NA	TRBJ2-2	NA	CSASRDTGELFF	TGCAGTGCTAGTAGGGACACCGGGGAGCTGTTTTTT
TRBV7-6	NA	TRBJ1-3	NA	CASSLQGPGGNTIYF	TGTGCCAGCAGCCTTCAGGGACCGGGGGGAAACACCATATATTTT
TRBV6-2/TRBV6-3	NA	TRBJ2-2	NA	CASSYRDIGVVFF	TGTGCCAGCAGTTACCGGGACATTGGGGTGGTGTTTTTT
TRBV14	once	TRBJ1-1	NA	CASSQGGWGVNTEAFF	TGTGCCAGCAGCCAAGGGGGATGGGGGGTGAACACTGAAGCTTTCTTT
TRBV9	NA	TRBJ2-2	TRBD1	CASRPGTGGFNTGELFF	TGTGCCAGCAGACCAGGGACAGGGGGATTTAACACCGGGGAGCTGTTTTTT
TRBV19	NA	TRBJ1-4	TRBD1	CASRNRGQNEKLFF	TGTGCCAGTAGGAACAGGGGGCAAAATGAAAAACTGTTTTTT
TRBV18	NA	TRBJ1-2	NA	CASSPGDYGYTF	TGTGCCAGCTCACCTGGGGACTATGGCTACACCTTC
TRBV6-6	once	TRBJ1-1	NA	CASTRGVNTEAFF	TGTGCCAGCACCCGAGGGGTGAACACTGAAGCTTTCTTT
TRBV15	NA	TRBJ1-2	NA	CATSPLGRGNYGYTF	TGTGCCACCAGCCCGCTCGGGCGAGGGAACTATGGCTACACCTTC
TRBV10-3	NA	TRBJ2-1	TRBD2	CAISERSGEYNEQFF	TGTGCCATCAGTGAAAGGAGCGGGGAGTACAATGAGCAGTTCTTC
TRBV30	NA	TRBJ1-1	NA	CAWSGVSMNTEAFF	TGTGCCTGGAGTGGGGTCAGCATGAACACTGAAGCTTTCTTT
TRBV3-1/TRBV3-2	NA	TRBJ2-2	TRBD2	CASSQGPPQRGTGELFF	TGTGCCAGCAGCCAAGGCCCCCCCCAGCGGGGCACCGGGGAGCTGTTTTTT
TRBV9	NA	TRBJ1-2	NA	CASSVPGLRGYTF	TGTGCCAGCAGCGTCCCAGGTCTAAGGGGCTACACCTTC
TRBV3-1/TRBV3-2	NA	TRBJ1-1	TRBD1	CASSLGDSYPEAFF	TGTGCCAGCAGCCTTGGGGACAGCTATCCTGAAGCTTTCTTT
TRBV25-1	few	TRBJ1-5	NA	CASSAVGAGSQPQHF	TGTGCCAGCAGTGCTGTCGGGGCAGGTAGTCAGCCCCAGCATTTT
TRBV7-2	few	TRBJ1-1	NA	CASSPPPWQGIKSFF	TGTGCCAGCAGCCCCCCCCCGTGGCAGGGGATCAAATCTTTCTTT
TRBV5-5	few	TRBJ1-5	NA	CASSFGSNRGNQPQHF	TGTGCCAGCAGCTTTGGTTCGAACAGGGGCAATCAGCCCCAGCATTTT
TRBV28	once	TRBJ1-1	TRBD1	CASIQIGQGGALNTEAFF	TGTGCCAGCATCCAGATTGGACAGGGGGGGGCTTTAAACACTGAAGCTTTCTTT
TRBV30	few	TRBJ2-3	TRBD2	CAWSVLAGVDTQYF	TGTGCCTGGAGTGTTCTAGCGGGAGTTGATACGCAGTATTTT
TRBV5-1	NA	TRBJ2-2	TRBD1	CASSFTGAGGELFF	TGCGCCAGCAGCTTTACAGGGGCCGGAGGGGAGCTGTTTTTT